This T cell receptor beta chain was obtained from a study of persistence of HIV-infected CD4 T cells. Cells were stimulated with CMV-infected fibroblast lysates at 10 ug/mL. CD40L-negative CD69-negative CD45RO-high memory CD4+ T cells were sorted as populations depleted of antigen-responding cells. With respect to this clone: The antigen is undetermined.

The immunoSEQ assay was version 4, run in survey mode. This table comes from immunoSEQ multiplex PCR, and its TCRdb copy is limited to in-frame clones, with some not included. The sample comprises approximately 30,000 clones, around 76% of which are singletons, and under 6.5% rests with the top ten. The CDR3 is made up of 16 amino acids. Germline-derived CDR1 and CDR2 are KGHSH and LQKENI. Trimming cost V 6 bases and J 6 bases, with 21 bases left between them. The rearrangement links TRBV18 to TRBJ1-5; D possibly corresponds to TRBD1 (5 bases). The sequences come from CD4+ T cells sorted from PBMCs after roughly 18-hour stimulation, collected from a patient who received antiretroviral therapy. The TCR was taken from an adult woman with HIV who was CMV-seropositive. The CDR3 DNA sequence: TGTGCCAGCTCCCCTAGGGAGATTGACAGTAGTCAGCCCCAGCATTTT. Residues: CASSPREIDSSQPQHF.